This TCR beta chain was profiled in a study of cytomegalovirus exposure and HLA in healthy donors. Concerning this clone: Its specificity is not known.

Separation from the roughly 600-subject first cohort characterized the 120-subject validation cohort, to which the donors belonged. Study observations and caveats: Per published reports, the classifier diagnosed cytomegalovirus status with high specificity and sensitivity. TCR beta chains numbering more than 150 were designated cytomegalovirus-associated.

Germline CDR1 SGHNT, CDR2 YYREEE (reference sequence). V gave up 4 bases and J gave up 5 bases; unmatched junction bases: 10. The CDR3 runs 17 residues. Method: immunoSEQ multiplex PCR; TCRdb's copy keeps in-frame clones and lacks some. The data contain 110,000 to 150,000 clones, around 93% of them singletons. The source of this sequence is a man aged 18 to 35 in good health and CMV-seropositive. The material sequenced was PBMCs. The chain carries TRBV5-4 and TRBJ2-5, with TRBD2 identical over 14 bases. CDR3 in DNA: TGTGCCAGCAGCGTGACTAGCGGGAGGGCCTCTGTTGAGACCCAGTACTTC. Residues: CASSVTSGRASVETQYF. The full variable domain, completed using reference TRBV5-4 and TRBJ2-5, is ETGVTQSPTHLIKTRGQQVTLRCSSQSGHNTVSWYQQALGQGPQFIFQYYREEENGRGNFPPRFSGLQFPNYSSELNVNALELDDSALYLCASSVTSGRASVETQYFGPGTRLLVL.